Sequencing of this T cell receptor (beta chain) was carried out in a study of PD-L1 blockade in urothelial cancer. Study-level results: In blood at 3 weeks, tumor-associated clones expanded more among patients with durable benefit.

Spiking each PCR with synthetic TCR analog templates was performed. Profiled with immunoSEQ multiplex PCR; TCRdb holds only in-frame clones, not every one. The table includes around 86,000 clones, approximately 86% detected once. As to time point: pretreatment peripheral blood. As to this clone: No antigen is known for it.

V was pared by 4 bases and J by 6 bases, with 13 bases between. This CDR3 region has 13 residues. Germline V CDR1 and CDR2: SGHRS, YFSETQ. The sample here was PBMCs, taken around atezolizumab (anti-PD-L1) treatment. V usage is TRBV5-1 and J usage is TRBJ1-1, with D hard to call. This TCR came from a middle-aged man with urothelial cancer. CDR3 in amino acids: CASSPPSHSEAFF. CDR3 DNA: TGCGCCAGCAGCCCCCCAAGTCACTCTGAAGCTTTCTTT.